This T cell receptor (beta chain) was found in a study of T cell responses to AZD1222 COVID-19 vaccine. Study details: Second-dose groups at about 4 or about 12 weeks were pooled.

Findings and caveats of the study: Dominant at 160-218 and 743-854, vaccine-associated CD4 TCRs also spanned spike. Among AZD1222 vaccinees, only six were seropositive at baseline.

Note on this clone: What it binds is unknown.

Trimming shortened V by 1 base and J by 5 bases, and 11 bases separated the two germline ends. This CDR3 spans 13 amino acids. The germline V gene has CDR1 SQVTM and CDR2 ANQGSEA. TCRdb keeps only in-frame clones here, not all; method: immunoSEQ multiplex PCR. Of 130,000 or so clones listed, around 94% are singletons. The J gene is TRBJ2-5, the V gene TRBV29-1; TRBD2 might be the D (5 bases). This sample comprised peripheral blood, obtained on day 0 of AZD1222 vaccination. The TCR sequence derives from an adult in good health. The CDR3 protein is CSVEGRGQETQYF. CDR3 sequence (DNA): TGCAGCGTTGAAGGTCGGGGTCAGGAGACCCAGTACTTC.